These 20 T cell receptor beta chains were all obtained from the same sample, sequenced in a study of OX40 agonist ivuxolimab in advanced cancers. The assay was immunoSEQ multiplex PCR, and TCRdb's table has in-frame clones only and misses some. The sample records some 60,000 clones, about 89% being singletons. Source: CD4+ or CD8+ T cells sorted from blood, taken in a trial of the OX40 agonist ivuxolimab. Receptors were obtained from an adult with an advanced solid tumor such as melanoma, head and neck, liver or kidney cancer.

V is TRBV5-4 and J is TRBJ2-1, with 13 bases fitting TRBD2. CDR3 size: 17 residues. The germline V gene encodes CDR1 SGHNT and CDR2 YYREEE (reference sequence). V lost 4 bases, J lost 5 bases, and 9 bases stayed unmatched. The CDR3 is CASSQGLAGVGDNEQFF. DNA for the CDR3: TGTGCCAGCAGCCAAGGACTAGCGGGAGTGGGGGACAATGAGCAGTTCTTC.

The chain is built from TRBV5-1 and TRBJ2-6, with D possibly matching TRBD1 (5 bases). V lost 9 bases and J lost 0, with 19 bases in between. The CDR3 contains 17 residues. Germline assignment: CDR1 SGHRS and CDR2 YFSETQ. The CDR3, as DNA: TGCGCCACCTCCGAGAATACAGGAAGCTCTGGGGCCAACGTCCTGACTTTC. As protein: CATSENTGSSGANVLTF. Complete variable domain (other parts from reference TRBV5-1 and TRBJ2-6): KAGVTQTPRYLIKTRGQQVTLSCSPISGHRSVSWYQQTPGQGLQFLFEYFSETQRNKGNFPGRFSGRQFSNSRSEMNVSTLELGDSALYLCATSENTGSSGANVLTFGAGSRLTVL.

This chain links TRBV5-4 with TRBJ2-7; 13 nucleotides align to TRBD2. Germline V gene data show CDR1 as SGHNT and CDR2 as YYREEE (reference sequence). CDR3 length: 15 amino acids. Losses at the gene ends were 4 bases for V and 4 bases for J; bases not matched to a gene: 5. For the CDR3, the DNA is TGTGCCAGCAGCCGTACTAGCGGGAGGGCGTACGAGCAGTACTTC. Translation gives CASSRTSGRAYEQYF.

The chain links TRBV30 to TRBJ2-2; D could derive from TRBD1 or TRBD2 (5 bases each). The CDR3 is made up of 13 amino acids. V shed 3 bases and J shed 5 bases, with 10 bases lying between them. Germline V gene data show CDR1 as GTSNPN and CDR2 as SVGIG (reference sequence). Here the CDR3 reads CAWRGDGTGELFF. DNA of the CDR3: TGTGCCTGGAGGGGGGACGGGACCGGGGAGCTGTTTTTT.

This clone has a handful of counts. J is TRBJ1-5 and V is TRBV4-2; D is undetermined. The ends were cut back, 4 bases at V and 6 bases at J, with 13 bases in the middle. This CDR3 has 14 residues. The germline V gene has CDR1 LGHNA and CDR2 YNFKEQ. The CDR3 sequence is CASSLGVEGQPQHF. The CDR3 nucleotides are TGTGCCAGCAGCCTCGGGGTAGAGGGTCAGCCCCAGCATTTT.

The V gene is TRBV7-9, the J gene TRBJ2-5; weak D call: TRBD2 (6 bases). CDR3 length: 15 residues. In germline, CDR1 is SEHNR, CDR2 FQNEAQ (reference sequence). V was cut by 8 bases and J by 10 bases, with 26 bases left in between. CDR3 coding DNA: TGTGCCAGCGCGTCCGGGGGTGGGGCCAGTTTGGGCCAGTACTTC. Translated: CASASGGGASLGQYF. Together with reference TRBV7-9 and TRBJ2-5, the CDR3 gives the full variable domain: DTGVSQNPRHKITKRGQNVTFRCDPISEHNRLYWYRQTLGQGPEFLTYFQNEAQLEKSRLLSDRFSAERPKGSFSTLEIQRTEQGDSAMYLCASASGGGASLGQYFGPGTRLLVL.

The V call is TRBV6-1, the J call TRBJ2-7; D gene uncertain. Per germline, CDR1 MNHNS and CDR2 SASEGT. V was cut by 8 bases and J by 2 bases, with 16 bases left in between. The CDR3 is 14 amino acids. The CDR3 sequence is CASDSGSSTYEQYF. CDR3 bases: TGTGCCAGCGATTCTGGCAGTTCAACCTACGAGCAGTACTTC.

CDR3 DNA: TGTGCCAGCACAGCCGGGGCCAACGTCCTGACTTTC. This translates into CASTAGANVLTF. This chain links TRBV9 with TRBJ2-6; D is unclear. The CDR3 is made up of 12 amino acids. Trimming cost V 6 bases and J 4 bases, with 5 bases left between them. Per the germline V gene, CDR1 is SGDLS and CDR2 is YYNGEE. The full variable domain, rest sourced from reference TRBV9 and TRBJ2-6, is DSGVTQTPKHLITATGQRVTLRCSPRSGDLSVYWYQQSLDQGLQFLIQYYNGEERAKGNILERFSAQQFPDLHSELNLSSLELGDSALYFCASTAGANVLTFGAGSRLTVL.

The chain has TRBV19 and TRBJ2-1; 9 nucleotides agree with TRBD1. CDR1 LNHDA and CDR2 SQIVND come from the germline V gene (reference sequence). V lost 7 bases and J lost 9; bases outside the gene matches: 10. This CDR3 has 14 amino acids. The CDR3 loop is CASTVLGGQGEQFF. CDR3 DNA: TGTGCCAGTACGGTATTAGGGGGACAGGGTGAGCAGTTCTTC.

Written as DNA, the CDR3 is TGCGCCAGCAGCGTAGACCCGGGAACCACCAATGAGCAGTTCTTC. This sequence encodes CASSVDPGTTNEQFF. The chain carries TRBV5-1 and TRBJ2-1, with D possibly matching TRBD2 (5 bases). Trimming stripped 4 bases from V and 6 bases from J, with 17 bases between. CDR3 length: 15 residues. Germline lookup yields CDR1 SGHRS and CDR2 YFSETQ.

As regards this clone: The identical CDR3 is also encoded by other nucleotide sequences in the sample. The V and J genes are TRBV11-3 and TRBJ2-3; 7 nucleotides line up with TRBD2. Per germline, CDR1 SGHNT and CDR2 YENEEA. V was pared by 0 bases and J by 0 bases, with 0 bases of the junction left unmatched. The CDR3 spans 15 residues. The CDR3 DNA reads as TGTGCCAGCAGCTTAGACGGGGGGAGCACAGATACGCAGTATTTT. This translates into CASSLDGGSTDTQYF.

CDR3 nucleotide sequence: TGTGCCAGTAGTAGGGAACAGGGGACCGGCTACGAGCAGTACTTC. Its protein product is CASSREQGTGYEQYF. This chain uses TRBV19 with TRBJ2-7, with TRBD1 identical over 7 bases. Germline CDR1 LNHDA, CDR2 SQIVND (reference sequence). The CDR3 sequence is 15 residues long. V was pared by 4 bases and J by 3 bases, with 9 bases of the junction left unmatched. The full variable domain, its missing parts supplied by reference TRBV19 and TRBJ2-7, is DGGITQSPKYLFRKEGQNVTLSCEQNLNHDAMYWYRQDPGQGLRLIYYSQIVNDFQKGDIAEGYSVSREKKESFPLTVTSAQKNPTAFYLCASSREQGTGYEQYFGPGTRLTVT.

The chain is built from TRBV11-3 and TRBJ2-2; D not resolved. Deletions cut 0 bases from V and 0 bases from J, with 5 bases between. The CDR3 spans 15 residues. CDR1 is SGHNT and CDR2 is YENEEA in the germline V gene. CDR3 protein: CASSLDRTNTGELFF. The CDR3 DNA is TGTGCCAGCAGCTTAGACAGAACGAACACCGGGGAGCTGTTTTTT.

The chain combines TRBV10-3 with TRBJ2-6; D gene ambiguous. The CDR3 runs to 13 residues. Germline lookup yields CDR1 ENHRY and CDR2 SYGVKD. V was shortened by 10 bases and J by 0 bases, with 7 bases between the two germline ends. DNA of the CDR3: TGTGCCACCGCCGTCTCTGGGGCCAACGTCCTGACTTTC. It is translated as CATAVSGANVLTF.

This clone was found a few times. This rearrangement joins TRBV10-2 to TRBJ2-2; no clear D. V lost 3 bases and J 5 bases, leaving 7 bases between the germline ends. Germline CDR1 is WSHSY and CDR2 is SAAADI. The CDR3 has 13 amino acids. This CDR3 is CASSDRRTGELFF. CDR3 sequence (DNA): TGCGCCAGCAGTGATAGGAGAACCGGGGAGCTGTTTTTT.

CDR3 in DNA: TGTGCCAGTAGTCGCCTGGGGTACGAGCAGTACTTC. Its translation is CASSRLGYEQYF. This chain joins TRBV19 and TRBJ2-7; D is unresolved. The V and J ends lost 5 bases and 4 bases respectively, with 9 bases between them. This CDR3 comprises 12 residues. CDR1 is LNHDA and CDR2 is SQIVND in the germline V gene (reference sequence).

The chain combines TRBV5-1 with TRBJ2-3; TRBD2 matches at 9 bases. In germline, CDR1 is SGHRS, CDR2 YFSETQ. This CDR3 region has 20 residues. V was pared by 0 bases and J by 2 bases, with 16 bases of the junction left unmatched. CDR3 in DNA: TGCGCCAGCAGCTTGGCGGGGGGTCCCCTGACTAGCGGATACACAGATACGCAGTATTTT. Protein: CASSLAGGPLTSGYTDTQYF.

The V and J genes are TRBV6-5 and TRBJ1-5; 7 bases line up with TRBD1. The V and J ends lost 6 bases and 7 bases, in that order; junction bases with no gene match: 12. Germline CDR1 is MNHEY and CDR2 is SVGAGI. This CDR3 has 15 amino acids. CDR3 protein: CASRRQGGGGQPQHF. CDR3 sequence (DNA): TGTGCCAGCAGACGACAGGGAGGAGGGGGACAGCCCCAGCATTTT.

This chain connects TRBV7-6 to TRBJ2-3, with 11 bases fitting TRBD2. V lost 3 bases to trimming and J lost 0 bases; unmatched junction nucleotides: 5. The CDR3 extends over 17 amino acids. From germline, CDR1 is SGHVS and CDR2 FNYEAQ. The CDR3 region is CASSLRLAGRSTDTQYF. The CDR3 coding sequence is TGTGCCAGCAGCTTGAGACTAGCGGGACGTAGCACAGATACGCAGTATTTT.

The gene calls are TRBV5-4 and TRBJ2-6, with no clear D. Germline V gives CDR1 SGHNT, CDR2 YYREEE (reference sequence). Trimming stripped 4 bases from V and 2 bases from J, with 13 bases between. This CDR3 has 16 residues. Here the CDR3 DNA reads TGTGCCAGCAGCAACACTGGAAGGACTGGGGCCAACGTCCTGACTTTC. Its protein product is CASSNTGRTGANVLTF.